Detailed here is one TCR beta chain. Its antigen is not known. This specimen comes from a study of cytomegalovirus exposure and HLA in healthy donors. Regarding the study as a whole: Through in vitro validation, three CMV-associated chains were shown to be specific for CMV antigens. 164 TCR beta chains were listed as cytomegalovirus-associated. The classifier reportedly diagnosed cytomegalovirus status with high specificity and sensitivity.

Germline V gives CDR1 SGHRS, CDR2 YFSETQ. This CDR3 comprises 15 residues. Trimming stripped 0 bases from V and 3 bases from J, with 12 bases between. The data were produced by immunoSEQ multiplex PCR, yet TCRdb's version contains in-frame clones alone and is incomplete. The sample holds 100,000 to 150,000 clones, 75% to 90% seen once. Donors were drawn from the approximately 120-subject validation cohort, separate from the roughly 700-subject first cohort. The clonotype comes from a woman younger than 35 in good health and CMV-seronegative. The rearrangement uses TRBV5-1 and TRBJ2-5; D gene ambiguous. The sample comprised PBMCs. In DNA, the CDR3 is TGCGCCAGCAGCTTGGGGGCTACAGTGGAAGAGACCCAGTACTTC. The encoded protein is CASSLGATVEETQYF.